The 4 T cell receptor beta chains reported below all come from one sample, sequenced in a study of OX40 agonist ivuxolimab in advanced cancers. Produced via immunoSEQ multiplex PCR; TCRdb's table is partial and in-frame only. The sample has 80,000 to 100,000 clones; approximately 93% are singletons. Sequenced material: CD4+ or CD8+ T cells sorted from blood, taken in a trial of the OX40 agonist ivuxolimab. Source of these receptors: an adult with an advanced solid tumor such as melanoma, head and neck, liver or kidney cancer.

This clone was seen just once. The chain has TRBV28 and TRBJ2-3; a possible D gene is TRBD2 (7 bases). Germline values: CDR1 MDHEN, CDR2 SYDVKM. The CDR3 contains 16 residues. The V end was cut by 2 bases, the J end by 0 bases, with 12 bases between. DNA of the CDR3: TGTGCCAGCAGTTTAGCGGGGGCCCGAAGCACAGATACGCAGTATTTT. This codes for CASSLAGARSTDTQYF.

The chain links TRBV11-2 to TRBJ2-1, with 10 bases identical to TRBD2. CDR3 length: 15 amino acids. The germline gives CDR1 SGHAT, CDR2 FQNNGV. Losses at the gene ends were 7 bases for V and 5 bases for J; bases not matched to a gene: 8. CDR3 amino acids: CASTLLAGKHNEQFF. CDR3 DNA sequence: TGTGCCAGCACCCTACTAGCGGGGAAGCACAATGAGCAGTTCTTC.

CDR3 in amino acids: CSAPRDRQYF. The CDR3 nucleotides are TGCAGTGCTCCCCGGGACCGGCAGTACTTC. The chain combines TRBV20-1 with TRBJ2-5; D tentatively reads TRBD1 or TRBD2 (5 bases each). This CDR3 comprises 10 residues. The V gene's germline CDR1 is DFQATT and CDR2 SNEGSKA (reference sequence). Trimming left V 5 bases short and J 11 bases short, with 12 bases between.

In nucleotides, the CDR3 is TGTGCCAGCAGCCAAGAGACGGGGGGTGAGCAGTTCTTC. Its translation is CASSQETGGEQFF. The chain uses TRBV4-2 and TRBJ2-1; the match to TRBD2 covers 7 bases. This CDR3 region has 13 residues. The V gene's germline CDR1 is LGHNA and CDR2 YNFKEQ. The J segment lost 9 bases and the V segment lost 0 bases, leaving 2 bases of the junction unmatched.